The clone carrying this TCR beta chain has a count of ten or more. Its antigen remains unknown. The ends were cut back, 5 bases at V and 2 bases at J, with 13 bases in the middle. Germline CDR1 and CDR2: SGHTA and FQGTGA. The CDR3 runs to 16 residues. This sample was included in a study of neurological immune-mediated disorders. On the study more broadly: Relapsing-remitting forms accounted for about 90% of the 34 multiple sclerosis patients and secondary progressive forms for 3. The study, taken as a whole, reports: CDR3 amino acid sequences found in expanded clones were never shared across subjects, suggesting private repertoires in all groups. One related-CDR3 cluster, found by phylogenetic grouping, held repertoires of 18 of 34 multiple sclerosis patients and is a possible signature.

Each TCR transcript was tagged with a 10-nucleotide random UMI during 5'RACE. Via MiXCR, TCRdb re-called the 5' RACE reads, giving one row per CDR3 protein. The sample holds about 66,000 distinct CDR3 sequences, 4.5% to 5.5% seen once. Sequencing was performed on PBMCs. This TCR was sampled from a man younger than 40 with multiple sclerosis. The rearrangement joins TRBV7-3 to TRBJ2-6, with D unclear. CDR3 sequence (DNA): TGTGCCAGCAGCGATCAGGCCGGAACTGGGGCCAACGTCCTGACTTTC. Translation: CASSDQAGTGANVLTF.